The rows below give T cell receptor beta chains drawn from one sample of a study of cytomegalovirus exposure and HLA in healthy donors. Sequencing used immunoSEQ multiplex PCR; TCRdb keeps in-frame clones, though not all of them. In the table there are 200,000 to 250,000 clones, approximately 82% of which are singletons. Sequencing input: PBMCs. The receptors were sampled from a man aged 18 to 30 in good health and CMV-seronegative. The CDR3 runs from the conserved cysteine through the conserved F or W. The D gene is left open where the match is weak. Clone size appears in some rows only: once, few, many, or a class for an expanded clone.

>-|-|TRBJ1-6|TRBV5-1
TGCGCCAGCAGCTTGGACAGGGATTCACCCCTCCACTTT
CASSLDRDSPLHF
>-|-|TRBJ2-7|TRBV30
TGTGCCTGGAGAAGCGGGCCCGAGCAGTACTTC
CAWRSGPEQYF
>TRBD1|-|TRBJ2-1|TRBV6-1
TGTGCCAGCAGTCTTGACAGGGGAGGTTTCGGAGAGCAGTTCTTC
CASSLDRGGFGEQFF
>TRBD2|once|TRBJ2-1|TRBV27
TGTGCCAGCAGTTTATCGTTGGTAGCGGGAGGGAGAGTCTACAATGAGCAGTTCTTC
CASSLSLVAGGRVYNEQFF
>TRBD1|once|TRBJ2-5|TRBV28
TGTGCCAGCAGTTGGACAGGAATCCCTAATGTTAACTTC
CASSWTGIPNVNF
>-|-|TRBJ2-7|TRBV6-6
TGTGCCAGCAGCCGAGACACCTACGAGCAGTACTTC
CASSRDTYEQYF
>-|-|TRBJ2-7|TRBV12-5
TGTGCTAGTGGTTTGGGCATGTTACAGGGATTTTCGGGGGAGCAGTACTTC
CASGLGMLQGFSGEQYF
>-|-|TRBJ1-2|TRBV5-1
TGCGCCAGCAGCTTAGGAGAATATGGCTACACCTTC
CASSLGEYGYTF
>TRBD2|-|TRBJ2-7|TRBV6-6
TGTGCCAGCAGTTACCGACTAGCGGGGAGCCCCTACGAGCAGTACTTC
CASSYRLAGSPYEQYF
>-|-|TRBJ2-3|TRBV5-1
TGCGCCAGCAGCCTGTGGACACGCACAGATACGCAGTATTTT
CASSLWTRTDTQYF